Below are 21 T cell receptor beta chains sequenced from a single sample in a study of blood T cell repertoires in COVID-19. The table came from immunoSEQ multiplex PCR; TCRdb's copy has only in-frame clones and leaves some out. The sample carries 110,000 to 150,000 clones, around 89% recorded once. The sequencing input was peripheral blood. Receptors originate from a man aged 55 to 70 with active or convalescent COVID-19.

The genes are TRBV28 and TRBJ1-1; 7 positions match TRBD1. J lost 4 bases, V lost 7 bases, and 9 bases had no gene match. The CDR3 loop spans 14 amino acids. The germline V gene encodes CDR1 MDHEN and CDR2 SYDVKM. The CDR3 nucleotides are TGTGCCAGCAAGACAGGGTATTTAGGCACTGAAGCTTTCTTT. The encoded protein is CASKTGYLGTEAFF.

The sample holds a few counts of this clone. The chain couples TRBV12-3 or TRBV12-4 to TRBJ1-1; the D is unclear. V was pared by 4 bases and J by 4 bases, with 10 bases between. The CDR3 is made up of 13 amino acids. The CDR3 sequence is CASSSSSGTEAFF. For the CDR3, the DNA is TGTGCCAGCAGTTCCAGTTCAGGCACTGAAGCTTTCTTT.

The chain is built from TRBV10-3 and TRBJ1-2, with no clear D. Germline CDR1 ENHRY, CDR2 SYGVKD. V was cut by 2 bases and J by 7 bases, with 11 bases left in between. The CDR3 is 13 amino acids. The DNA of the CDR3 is TGTGCCATCAGTGAGCTGAGAGGCACTGGCTACACCTTC. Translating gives CAISELRGTGYTF.

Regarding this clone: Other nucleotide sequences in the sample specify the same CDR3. This CDR3 reads CAWSGQGDTEAFF. CDR3 DNA sequence: TGTGCCTGGAGCGGACAGGGAGACACTGAAGCTTTCTTT. The chain joins TRBV30 to TRBJ1-1; TRBD1 matches 8 bases. The germline V gene encodes CDR1 GTSNPN and CDR2 SVGIG (reference sequence). The length of the CDR3 is 13 residues. J lost 3 bases, V lost 3 bases, and 3 bases had no gene match. The full variable domain, with the rest looked up from reference TRBV30 and TRBJ1-1, is SQTIHQWPATLVQPVGSPLSLECTVEGTSNPNLYWYRQAAGRGLQLLFYSVGIGQISSEVPQNLSASRPQDRQFILSSKKLLLSDSGFYLCAWSGQGDTEAFFGQGTRLTVV.

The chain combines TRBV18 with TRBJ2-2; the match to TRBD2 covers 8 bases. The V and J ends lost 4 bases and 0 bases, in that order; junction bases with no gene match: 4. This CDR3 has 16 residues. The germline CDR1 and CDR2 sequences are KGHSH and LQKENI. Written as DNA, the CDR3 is TGTGCCAGCTCACAACCGGGACTAGCGAACACCGGGGAGCTGTTTTTT. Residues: CASSQPGLANTGELFF.

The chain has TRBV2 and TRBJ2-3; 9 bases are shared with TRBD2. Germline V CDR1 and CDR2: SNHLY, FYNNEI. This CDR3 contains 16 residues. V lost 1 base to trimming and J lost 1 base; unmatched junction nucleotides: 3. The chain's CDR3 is CASSEVSSGGTDTQYF. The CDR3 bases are TGTGCCAGCAGTGAAGTGTCTAGCGGGGGCACAGATACGCAGTATTTT. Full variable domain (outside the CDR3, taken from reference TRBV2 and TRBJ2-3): EPEVTQTPSHQVTQMGQEVILRCVPISNHLYFYWYRQILGQKVEFLVSFYNNEISEKSEIFDDQFSVERPDGSNFTLKIRSTKLEDSAMYFCASSEVSSGGTDTQYFGPGTRLTVL.

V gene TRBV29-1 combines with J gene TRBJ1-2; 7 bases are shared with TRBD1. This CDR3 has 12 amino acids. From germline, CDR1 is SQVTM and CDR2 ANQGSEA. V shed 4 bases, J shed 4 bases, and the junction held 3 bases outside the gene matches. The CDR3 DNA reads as TGCAGCGTTGGACAGGGAGGCTATGGCTACACCTTC. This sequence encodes CSVGQGGYGYTF.

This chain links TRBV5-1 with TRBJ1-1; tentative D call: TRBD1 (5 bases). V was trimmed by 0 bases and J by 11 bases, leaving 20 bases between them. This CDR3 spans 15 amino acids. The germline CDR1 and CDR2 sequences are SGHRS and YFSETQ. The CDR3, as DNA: TGCGCCAGCAGCTTGGAGGGCCGGACATGGGATGGGGCTTTCTTT. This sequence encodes CASSLEGRTWDGAFF. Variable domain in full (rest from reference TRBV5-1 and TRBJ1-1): KAGVTQTPRYLIKTRGQQVTLSCSPISGHRSVSWYQQTPGQGLQFLFEYFSETQRNKGNFPGRFSGRQFSNSRSEMNVSTLELGDSALYLCASSLEGRTWDGAFFGQGTRLTVV.

The CDR3 here is CASSVEVAGRETQYF. DNA of the CDR3: TGTGCCAGCAGCGTGGAGGTAGCGGGGCGGGAGACCCAGTACTTC. The rearrangement uses TRBV5-6 and TRBJ2-5; 8 nucleotides match TRBD2. The germline CDR1 and CDR2 sequences are SGHDT and YYEEEE. The CDR3 covers 15 residues. J lost 5 bases, V lost 4 bases, and 10 bases had no gene match.

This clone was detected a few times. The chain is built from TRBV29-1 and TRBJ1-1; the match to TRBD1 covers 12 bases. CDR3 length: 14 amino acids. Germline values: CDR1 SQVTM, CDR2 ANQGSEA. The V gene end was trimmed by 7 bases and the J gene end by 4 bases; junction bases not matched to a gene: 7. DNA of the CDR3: TGCAGCGGATGGGACAGGGGGCAAGGCACTGAAGCTTTCTTT. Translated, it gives CSGWDRGQGTEAFF. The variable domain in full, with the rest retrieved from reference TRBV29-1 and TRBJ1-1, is SAVISQKPSRDICQRGTSLTIQCQVDSQVTMMFWYRQQPGQSLTLIATANQGSEATYESGFVIDKFPISRPNLTFSTLTVSNMSPEDSSIYLCSGWDRGQGTEAFFGQGTRLTVV.

CDR3 DNA sequence: TGTGCCAGCAGTCCCCACAGGTTATTAGCTAACTATGGCTACACCTTC. It is translated as CASSPHRLLANYGYTF. The genes are TRBV27 and TRBJ1-2; D perhaps matches TRBD1 (5 bases). In germline, CDR1 is MNHEY, CDR2 SMNVEV (reference sequence). The CDR3 is 16 residues long. V lost 5 bases and J lost 0, with 16 bases in between.

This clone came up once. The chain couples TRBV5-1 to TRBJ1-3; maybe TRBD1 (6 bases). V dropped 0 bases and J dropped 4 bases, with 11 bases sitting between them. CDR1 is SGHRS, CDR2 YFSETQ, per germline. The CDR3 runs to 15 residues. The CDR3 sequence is CASSLDQGTGNTIYF. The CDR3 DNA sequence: TGCGCCAGCAGCTTGGACCAGGGGACCGGAAACACCATATATTTT.

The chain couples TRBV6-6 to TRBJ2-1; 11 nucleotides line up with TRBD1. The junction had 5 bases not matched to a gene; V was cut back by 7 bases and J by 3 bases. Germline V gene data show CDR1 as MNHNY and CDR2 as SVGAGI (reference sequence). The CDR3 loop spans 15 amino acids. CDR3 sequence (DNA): TGTGCCAGCACCCCAGGGACAGGGGGCTACAATGAGCAGTTCTTC. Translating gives CASTPGTGGYNEQFF.

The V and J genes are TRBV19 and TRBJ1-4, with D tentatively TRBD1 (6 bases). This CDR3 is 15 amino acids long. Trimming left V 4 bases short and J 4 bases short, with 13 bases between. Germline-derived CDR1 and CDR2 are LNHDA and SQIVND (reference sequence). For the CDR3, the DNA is TGTGCCAGTAGTACGACAGGAGGAATTAATGAAAAACTGTTTTTT. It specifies CASSTTGGINEKLFF.

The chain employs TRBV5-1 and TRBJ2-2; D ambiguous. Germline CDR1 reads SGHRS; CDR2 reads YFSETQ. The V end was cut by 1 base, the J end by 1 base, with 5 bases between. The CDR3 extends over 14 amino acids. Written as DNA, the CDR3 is TGCGCCAGCAGCTTGTTACAGAACACCGGGGAGCTGTTTTTT. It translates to CASSLLQNTGELFF.

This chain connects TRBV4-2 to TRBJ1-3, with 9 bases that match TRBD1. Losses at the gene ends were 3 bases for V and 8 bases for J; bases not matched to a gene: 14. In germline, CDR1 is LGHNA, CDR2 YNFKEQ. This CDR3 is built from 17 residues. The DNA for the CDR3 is TGTGCCAGCAGCCACCTAAGAGGAGGACAGGGGTTGGACACCATATATTTT. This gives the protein CASSHLRGGQGLDTIYF.

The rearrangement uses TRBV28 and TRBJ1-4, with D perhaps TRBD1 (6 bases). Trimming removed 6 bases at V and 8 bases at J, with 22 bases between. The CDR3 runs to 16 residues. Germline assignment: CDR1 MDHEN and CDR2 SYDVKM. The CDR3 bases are TGTGCCAGCAGCCCACCCTTAGGGGGGGGCGACGAAAAACTGTTTTTT. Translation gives CASSPPLGGGDEKLFF.

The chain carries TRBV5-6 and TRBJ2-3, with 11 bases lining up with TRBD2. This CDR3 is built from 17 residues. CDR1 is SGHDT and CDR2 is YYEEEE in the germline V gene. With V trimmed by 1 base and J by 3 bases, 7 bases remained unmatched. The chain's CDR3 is CASSLRVSGRGTDTQYF. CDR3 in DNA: TGTGCCAGCAGCTTGCGGGTTAGCGGGAGGGGTACAGATACGCAGTATTTT. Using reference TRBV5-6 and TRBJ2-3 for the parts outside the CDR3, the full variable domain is DAGVTQSPTHLIKTRGQQVTLRCSPKSGHDTVSWYQQALGQGPQFIFQYYEEEERQRGNFPDRFSGHQFPNYSSELNVNALLLGDSALYLCASSLRVSGRGTDTQYFGPGTRLTVL.

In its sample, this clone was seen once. CDR3 nucleotides: TGCGCCAGCAGCCAGGGACTAGCGAACAATGAGCAGTTCTTC. Its translation: CASSQGLANNEQFF. This chain uses TRBV4-3 with TRBJ2-1; 10 nucleotides align to TRBD2. The CDR3 is 14 residues long. Germline V gives CDR1 LGHNA, CDR2 YSLEER. V lost 3 bases to trimming and J lost 5 bases; unmatched junction nucleotides: 1.

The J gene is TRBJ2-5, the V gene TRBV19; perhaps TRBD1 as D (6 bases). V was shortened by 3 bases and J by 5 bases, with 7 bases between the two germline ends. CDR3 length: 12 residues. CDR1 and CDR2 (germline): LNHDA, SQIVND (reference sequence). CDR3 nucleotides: TGTGCCAGTAGTATCAGGGGCGAGACCCAGTACTTC. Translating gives CASSIRGETQYF.

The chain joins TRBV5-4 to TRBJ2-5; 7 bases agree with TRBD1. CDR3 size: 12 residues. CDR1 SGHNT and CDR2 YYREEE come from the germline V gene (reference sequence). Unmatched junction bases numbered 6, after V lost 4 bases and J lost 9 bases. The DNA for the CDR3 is TGTGCCAGCAGCAGGGGCCAGGGGGCCCAGTACTTC. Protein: CASSRGQGAQYF.